Listed below are T cell receptor beta chains from one sample, sequenced in a study of cytomegalovirus exposure and HLA in healthy donors. Here immunoSEQ multiplex PCR was the method, and the copy in TCRdb shows in-frame clones only, minus some. The table has 50,000 to 80,000 clones, roughly 94% seen once; the top ten hold approximately 5%. The sample was PBMCs. These receptors all stem from a woman aged 18 to 35 in good health and CMV-seropositive. Both conserved end residues are part of each CDR3. The D gene is left open where the match is weak. A row's size may be missing; if present it is once, few, many or a size class.

size,V,D,J,CDR3,DNA
-,TRBV9,-,TRBJ2-7,CASSVGSGLTYEQYF,TGTGCCAGCAGCGTAGGGAGCGGGTTAACCTACGAGCAGTACTTC
-,TRBV29-1,TRBD1,TRBJ2-5,CSVAGQGRVDRVGTQYF,TGCAGCGTTGCTGGACAGGGTCGAGTTGACCGGGTAGGGACCCAGTACTTC
-,TRBV28,-,TRBJ1-5,CASTYGPGRPQHF,TGTGCCAGCACATACGGCCCTGGGAGGCCCCAGCATTTT
once,TRBV6-6,-,TRBJ1-5,CASSRGEPQHF,TGTGCCAGCAGTCGGGGTGAGCCCCAGCATTTT
once,TRBV6-1,-,TRBJ2-3,CASSDRSTDTQYF,TGTGCCAGCAGTGATCGGAGCACAGATACGCAGTATTTT
-,TRBV19,TRBD1,TRBJ2-7,CASSPGQGGTYEQYF,TGTGCCAGTTCACCTGGACAGGGGGGAACCTACGAGCAGTACTTC
-,TRBV14,-,TRBJ2-7,CASSLSPRVPQYF,TGTGCCAGCAGCTTAAGCCCCAGGGTGCCGCAGTACTTC